Following are 19 T cell receptor beta chains from one sample sequenced in a study of blood T cell repertoires in COVID-19. Sequenced by immunoSEQ multiplex PCR; TCRdb stores in-frame clones only, minus some. This sample has 250,000 or so clones, with roughly nine tenths found just once. The specimen was PBMCs or T cells enriched from blood (not recorded which). These receptors all stem from a human donor in a cohort exposed to, infected with or recovered from COVID-19 (not recorded which). The donor label of this sample is uncertain.

CDR3 protein: CASSIQGQGRGYTF. CDR3 coding DNA: TGTGCCAGTAGTATTCAGGGACAGGGACGAGGCTACACCTTC. V is TRBV19 and J is TRBJ1-2, with 9 bases lining up with TRBD1. Per the germline V gene, CDR1 is LNHDA and CDR2 is SQIVND (reference sequence). The V gene end was trimmed by 3 bases and the J gene end by 8 bases; junction bases not matched to a gene: 7. The CDR3 covers 14 residues.

The chain recombines TRBV2 with TRBJ1-1; tentatively, D is TRBD1 (5 bases). The V end lost 7 bases, the J end lost 2 bases, and 11 bases lay between the germline ends. The CDR3 extends over 13 amino acids. Germline V gene sequence: CDR1 SNHLY, CDR2 FYNNEI. The CDR3 here is CASKGELNTEAFF. CDR3 sequence (DNA): TGTGCCAGCAAAGGGGAATTAAACACTGAAGCTTTCTTT.

This clone was observed a single time. The V and J genes are TRBV5-1 and TRBJ2-5, with 9 nucleotides matching TRBD2. The ends lost 4 bases at V and 5 bases at J; junction bases unmatched: 9. The germline CDR1 and CDR2 sequences are SGHRS and YFSETQ. This CDR3 has 15 amino acids. This CDR3 reads CASSVGAGGSETQYF. The CDR3 bases are TGCGCCAGCAGCGTAGGAGCGGGGGGATCGGAGACCCAGTACTTC.

This chain uses TRBV20-1 with TRBJ1-2; no reliable D call. Germline V lookup: CDR1 DFQATT, CDR2 SNEGSKA (reference sequence). V was trimmed by 6 bases and J by 6 bases, leaving 5 bases between them. The CDR3 is 9 residues long. The CDR3 bases are TGCAGTGCATCCGATGGCTACACCTTC. Protein sequence: CSASDGYTF.

The CDR3: CASSEYRQDIYGYTF. In nucleotides, the CDR3 is TGTGCCAGCAGTGAATATCGCCAGGATATCTATGGCTACACCTTC. The V and J genes are TRBV25-1 and TRBJ1-2; D is uncertain. Looked up from germline, CDR1 is MGHDK and CDR2 is SYGVNS. Trimming removed 0 bases from V and 4 bases from J, with 12 bases in between. There are 15 residues in the CDR3.

The CDR3 spells CASSLVPGLAGTYEQFF. The CDR3 DNA sequence: TGCGCCAGCAGCTTGGTCCCGGGACTAGCGGGGACCTATGAGCAGTTCTTC. The J gene is TRBJ2-1, the V gene TRBV5-1, with 13 nucleotides matching TRBD2. The CDR3 is 17 residues long. Looked up from germline, CDR1 is SGHRS and CDR2 is YFSETQ. Trimming cost V 0 bases and J 8 bases; bases outside gene matches: 8.

The rearrangement joins TRBV19 to TRBJ1-1, with D uncertain. V lost 5 bases to trimming and J lost 7 bases, with 14 bases between them. The CDR3 loop spans 13 amino acids. CDR1 is LNHDA and CDR2 is SQIVND in the germline V gene (reference sequence). The CDR3 coding sequence is TGTGCCAGTAGTGCCCAGACGAGGGATGAAGCTTTCTTT. Its protein product is CASSAQTRDEAFF.

The chain carries TRBV24-1 and TRBJ2-5, with TRBD2 matching over 13 bases. V lost 7 bases to trimming and J lost 4 bases; unmatched junction nucleotides: 8. The CDR3 runs 16 residues. The germline CDR1 and CDR2 sequences are KGHDR and SFDVKD. The CDR3 loop is CATSQTSGGSRETQYF. CDR3 nucleotide sequence: TGTGCCACCAGCCAGACTAGCGGGGGGAGTCGAGAGACCCAGTACTTC.

The chain couples TRBV10-1 to TRBJ2-3; a possible D gene is TRBD1 (6 bases). The length of the CDR3 is 15 residues. V was shortened by 2 bases and J by 4 bases, with 13 bases between the two germline ends. Germline lookup yields CDR1 WNHNN and CDR2 SYGVQD (reference sequence). CDR3 DNA: TGCGCCAGCAGTGAGATCCAGGGGCGAGCAGATACGCAGTATTTT. It translates to CASSEIQGRADTQYF.

The chain recombines TRBV6-1 with TRBJ1-1; perhaps TRBD1 as D (5 bases). V gave up 2 bases and J gave up 1 base, with 11 bases separating them. This CDR3 comprises 15 residues. Germline V CDR1 and CDR2: MNHNS, SASEGT. CDR3 loop: CASSERGSGNTEAFF. DNA of the CDR3: TGTGCCAGCAGTGAACGGGGGTCCGGGAACACTGAAGCTTTCTTT.

The V gene is TRBV19, the J gene TRBJ1-6, with no clear D. Germline values: CDR1 LNHDA, CDR2 SQIVND (reference sequence). This CDR3 has 13 residues. V lost 7 bases and J lost 7, with 11 bases in between. The CDR3 bases are TGTGCCAGTAAGGAACAGCCAAATTCACCCCTCCACTTT. Translating gives CASKEQPNSPLHF.

This clone was seen just once. CDR3 coding DNA: TGTGCCAGCTCACCAAGGGACAGGGTTGGCAACGAGCAGTACTTC. Translation gives CASSPRDRVGNEQYF. The rearrangement uses TRBV18 and TRBJ2-7; TRBD1 agrees at 9 bases. V shed 2 bases, J shed 5 bases, and the junction held 7 bases outside the gene matches. Germline V lookup: CDR1 KGHSH, CDR2 LQKENI. This CDR3 has 15 residues.

This rearrangement joins TRBV5-4 to TRBJ2-1, with D uncertain. Trimming left V 2 bases short and J 7 bases short, with 10 bases between. The V gene's germline CDR1 is SGHNT and CDR2 YYREEE (reference sequence). CDR3 length: 13 amino acids. The CDR3 protein is CASSFPTRNEQFF. The DNA of the CDR3 is TGTGCCAGCAGCTTCCCTACGAGAAATGAGCAGTTCTTC.

The CDR3 is CASSPVGGNSGNTIYF. DNA for the CDR3: TGTGCCAGCTCCCCCGTAGGCGGGAACTCTGGAAACACCATATATTTT. This chain uses TRBV18 with TRBJ1-3; D call uncertain. The germline CDR1 and CDR2 sequences are KGHSH and LQKENI. CDR3 length equals 16 residues. V was trimmed by 6 bases and J by 0 bases, leaving 15 bases between them. The variable domain in full, with the rest retrieved from reference TRBV18 and TRBJ1-3, is NAGVMQNPRHLVRRRGQEARLRCSPMKGHSHVYWYRQLPEEGLKFMVYLQKENIIDESGMPKERFSAEFPKEGPSILRIQQVVRGDSAAYFCASSPVGGNSGNTIYFGEGSWLTVV.

This chain uses TRBV3-1 (or the pseudogene TRBV3-2) with TRBJ2-3; possible D gene TRBD1, 5 bases. The CDR3 is made up of 14 amino acids. CDR1 and CDR2 (germline): LGHDT, YNNKEL (reference sequence). Trimming removed 0 bases from V and 6 bases from J, with 10 bases in between. CDR3 nucleotides: TGTGCCAGCAGCCAAGATCCAGGGATTGATACGCAGTATTTT. Its translation is CASSQDPGIDTQYF.

The rearrangement links TRBV6-6 to TRBJ1-1; TRBD1 matches 8 bases. CDR1 is MNHNY, CDR2 SVGAGI, per germline (reference sequence). This CDR3 region has 14 residues. V lost 6 bases to trimming and J lost 0 bases; unmatched junction nucleotides: 3. The CDR3 spells CASSRGLLNTEAFF. The DNA of the CDR3 is TGTGCCAGCAGCAGGGGGCTCCTGAACACTGAAGCTTTCTTT.

On this clone: A junction boundary mismatches the germline segment, possibly from a read error. The chain links TRBV11-3 to TRBJ2-7; 7 bases are a match to TRBD2. CDR3 length: 13 amino acids. Germline lookup yields CDR1 SGHNT and CDR2 YENEEA. The CDR3 nucleotides read TGTGCCAGCAGCTACCACCGGGCGGGGGTTCTCCACTTC. Translating gives CASSYHRAGVLHF.

V usage is TRBV6-5 and J usage is TRBJ2-7, with D possibly being TRBD2 (6 bases). The CDR3 spans 14 residues. Trimming stripped 6 bases from V and 9 bases from J, with 21 bases between. CDR1 and CDR2 from the germline V gene are MNHEY and SVGAGI. DNA of the CDR3: TGTGCCAGCAGATCGACTAGTCCCCACTGGGTGCAGTACTTC. Its translation: CASRSTSPHWVQYF.

V gene TRBV9 combines with J gene TRBJ2-3; no firm D call. With 4 bases removed from V and 0 bases from J, the gap between germline ends came to 12 bases. The CDR3 runs 15 residues. CDR1 is SGDLS, CDR2 YYNGEE, per germline. CDR3 in amino acids: CASSPSGTSTDTQYF. The CDR3 region has the DNA TGTGCCAGCAGCCCTTCAGGAACTAGCACAGATACGCAGTATTTT. Combining the CDR3 with reference TRBV9 and TRBJ2-3 gives the whole variable domain DSGVTQTPKHLITATGQRVTLRCSPRSGDLSVYWYQQSLDQGLQFLIQYYNGEERAKGNILERFSAQQFPDLHSELNLSSLELGDSALYFCASSPSGTSTDTQYFGPGTRLTVL.